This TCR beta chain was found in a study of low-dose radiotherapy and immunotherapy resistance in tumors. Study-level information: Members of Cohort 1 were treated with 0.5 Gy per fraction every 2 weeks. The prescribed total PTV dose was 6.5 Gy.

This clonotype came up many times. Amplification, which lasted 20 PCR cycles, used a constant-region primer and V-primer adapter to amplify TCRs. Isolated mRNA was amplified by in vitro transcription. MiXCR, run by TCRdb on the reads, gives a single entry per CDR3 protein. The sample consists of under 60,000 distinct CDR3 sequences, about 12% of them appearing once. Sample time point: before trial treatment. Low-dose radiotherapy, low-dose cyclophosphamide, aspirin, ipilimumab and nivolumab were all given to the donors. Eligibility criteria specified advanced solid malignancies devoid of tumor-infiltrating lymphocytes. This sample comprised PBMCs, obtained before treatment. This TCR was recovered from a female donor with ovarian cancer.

The CDR3 nucleotides are TGCAGTGCTAGAGATCAACAGGGGTCGTCAGCTTTCTTT. Amino acid sequence: CSARDQQGSSAFF. The chain is built from TRBV20-1 and TRBJ1-1, with TRBD1 matching 7 bases. The CDR3 consists of 13 residues. Germline CDR1 is DFQATT and CDR2 is SNEGSKA (reference sequence). Trimming cost V 0 bases and J 10 bases; bases outside gene matches: 8.